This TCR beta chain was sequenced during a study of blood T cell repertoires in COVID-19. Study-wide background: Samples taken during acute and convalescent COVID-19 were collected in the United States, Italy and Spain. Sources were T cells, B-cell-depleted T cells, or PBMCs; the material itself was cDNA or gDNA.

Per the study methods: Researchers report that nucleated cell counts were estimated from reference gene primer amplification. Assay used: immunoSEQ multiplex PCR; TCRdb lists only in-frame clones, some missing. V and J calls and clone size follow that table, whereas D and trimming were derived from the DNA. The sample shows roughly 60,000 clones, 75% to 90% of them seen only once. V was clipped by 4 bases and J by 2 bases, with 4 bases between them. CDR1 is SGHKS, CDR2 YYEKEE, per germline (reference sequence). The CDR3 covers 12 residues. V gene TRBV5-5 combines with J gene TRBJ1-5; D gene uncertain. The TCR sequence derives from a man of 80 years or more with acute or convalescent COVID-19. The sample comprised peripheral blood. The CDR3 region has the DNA TGTGCCAGCAGCCCCGGCAATCAGCCCCAGCATTTT. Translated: CASSPGNQPQHF.